This T cell receptor (beta chain) is from a study of sequential checkpoint blockade in melanoma. Germline CDR1 MNHEY, CDR2 SMNVEV (reference sequence). The CDR3 has 15 amino acids. The junction had 10 bases not matched to a gene; V was cut back by 5 bases and J by 7 bases. Clones were sequenced by immunoSEQ multiplex PCR, and TCRdb holds only the in-frame ones, with some missing. The sample has 4,500 to 5,500 clones; about 80% are singletons. Treatment defined: randomized to nivolumab then ipilimumab (arm A) or the reverse (arm B). DNA-damaging chemotherapy had not been given to any patient beforehand. Sorted cells were live CD3+CD8+, lacking CD19 and CD56, from PBMCs.

Sample: CD8+ T cells sorted from blood (inferred from file names), taken from a patient given nivolumab and ipilimumab in sequence. The chain has TRBV27 and TRBJ2-1; 8 positions agree with TRBD2. This receptor was taken from a human donor with melanoma. The CDR3 here is CASSPSGLVGNEQFF. CDR3 nucleotide sequence: TGTGCCAGCAGTCCTAGCGGGCTCGTTGGTAATGAGCAGTTCTTC.